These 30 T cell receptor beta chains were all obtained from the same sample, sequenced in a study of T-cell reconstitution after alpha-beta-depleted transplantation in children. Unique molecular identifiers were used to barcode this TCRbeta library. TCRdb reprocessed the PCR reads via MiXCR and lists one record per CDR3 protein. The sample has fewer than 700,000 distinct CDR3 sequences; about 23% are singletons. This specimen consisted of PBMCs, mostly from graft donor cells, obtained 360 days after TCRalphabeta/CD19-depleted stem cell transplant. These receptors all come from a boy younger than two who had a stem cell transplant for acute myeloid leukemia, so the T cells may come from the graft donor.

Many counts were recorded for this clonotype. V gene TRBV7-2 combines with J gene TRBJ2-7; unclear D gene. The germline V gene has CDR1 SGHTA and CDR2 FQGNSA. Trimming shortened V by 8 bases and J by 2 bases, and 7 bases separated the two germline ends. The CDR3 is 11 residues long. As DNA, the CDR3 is TGTGCCAGCGGGCAGCCCTACGAGCAGTACTTC. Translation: CASGQPYEQYF.

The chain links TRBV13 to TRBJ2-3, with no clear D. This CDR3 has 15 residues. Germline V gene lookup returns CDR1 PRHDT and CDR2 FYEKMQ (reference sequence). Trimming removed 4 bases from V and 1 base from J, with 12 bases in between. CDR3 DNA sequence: TGTGCCAGCAGCTCCGCTTCACGCGGCACAGATACGCAGTATTTT. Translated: CASSSASRGTDTQYF.

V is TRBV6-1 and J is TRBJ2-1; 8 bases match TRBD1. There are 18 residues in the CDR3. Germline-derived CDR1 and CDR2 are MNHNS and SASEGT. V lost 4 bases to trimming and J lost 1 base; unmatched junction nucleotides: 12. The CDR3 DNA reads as TGTGCCAGCAGTGGGTTGGGCTCACGGGACAGGTCCTACAATGAGCAGTTCTTC. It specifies CASSGLGSRDRSYNEQFF.

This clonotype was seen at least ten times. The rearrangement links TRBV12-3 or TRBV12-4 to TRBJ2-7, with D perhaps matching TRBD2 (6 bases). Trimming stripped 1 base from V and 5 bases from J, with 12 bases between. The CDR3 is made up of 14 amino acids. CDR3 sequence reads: CASSLGLGGDEQYF. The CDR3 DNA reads TGTGCCAGCAGTTTAGGGTTGGGAGGAGACGAGCAGTACTTC.

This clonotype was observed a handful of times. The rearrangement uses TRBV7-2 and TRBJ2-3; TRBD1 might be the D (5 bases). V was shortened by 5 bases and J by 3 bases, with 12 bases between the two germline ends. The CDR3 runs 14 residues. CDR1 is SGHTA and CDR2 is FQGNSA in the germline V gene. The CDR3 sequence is CASSPGHRTDTQYF. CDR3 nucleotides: TGTGCCAGCAGCCCAGGACACAGAACAGATACGCAGTATTTT. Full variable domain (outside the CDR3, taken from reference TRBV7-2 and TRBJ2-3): GAGVSQSPSNKVTEKGKDVELRCDPISGHTALYWYRQSLGQGLEFLIYFQGNSAPDKSGLPSDRFSAERTGGSVSTLTIQRTQQEDSAVYLCASSPGHRTDTQYFGPGTRLTVL.

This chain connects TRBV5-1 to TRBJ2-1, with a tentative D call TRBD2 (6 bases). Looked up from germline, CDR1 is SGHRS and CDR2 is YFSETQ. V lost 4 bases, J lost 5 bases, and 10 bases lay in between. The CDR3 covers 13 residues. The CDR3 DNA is TGCGCCAGCAGCGCGGGACCGAACAATGAGCAGTTCTTC. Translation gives CASSAGPNNEQFF.

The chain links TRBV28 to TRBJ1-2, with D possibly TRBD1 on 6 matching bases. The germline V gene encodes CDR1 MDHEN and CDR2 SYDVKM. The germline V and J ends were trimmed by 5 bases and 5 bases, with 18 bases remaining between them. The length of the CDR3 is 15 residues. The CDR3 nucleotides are TGTGCCAGCAGTGATCCGGGACACCGGCAATATGGCTACACCTTC. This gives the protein CASSDPGHRQYGYTF.

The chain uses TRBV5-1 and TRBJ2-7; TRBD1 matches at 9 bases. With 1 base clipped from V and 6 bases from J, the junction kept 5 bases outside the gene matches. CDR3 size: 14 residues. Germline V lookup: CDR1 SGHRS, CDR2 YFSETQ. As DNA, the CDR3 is TGCGCCAGCAGCTTGAGGACAGGGGTCGGCGAGCAGTACTTC. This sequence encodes CASSLRTGVGEQYF.

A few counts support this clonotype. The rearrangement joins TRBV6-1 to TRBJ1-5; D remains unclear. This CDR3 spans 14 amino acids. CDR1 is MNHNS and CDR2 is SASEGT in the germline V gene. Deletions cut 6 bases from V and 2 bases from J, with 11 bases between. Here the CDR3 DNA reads TGTGCCAGCAGCCATCGGGAGGGCAATCAGCCCCAGCATTTT. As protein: CASSHREGNQPQHF.

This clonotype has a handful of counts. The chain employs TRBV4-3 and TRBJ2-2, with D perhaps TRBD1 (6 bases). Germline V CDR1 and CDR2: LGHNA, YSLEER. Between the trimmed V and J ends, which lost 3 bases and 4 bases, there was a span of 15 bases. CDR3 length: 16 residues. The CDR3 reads CASSQLPQGGTGELFF. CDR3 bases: TGCGCCAGCAGCCAGTTACCCCAAGGGGGCACCGGGGAGCTGTTTTTT.

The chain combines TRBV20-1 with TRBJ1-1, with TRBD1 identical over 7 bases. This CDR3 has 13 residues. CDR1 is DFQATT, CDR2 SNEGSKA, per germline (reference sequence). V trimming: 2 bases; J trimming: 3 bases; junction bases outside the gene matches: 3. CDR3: CSARTDRDTEAFF. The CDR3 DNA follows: TGCAGTGCTAGAACCGACAGGGACACTGAAGCTTTCTTT.

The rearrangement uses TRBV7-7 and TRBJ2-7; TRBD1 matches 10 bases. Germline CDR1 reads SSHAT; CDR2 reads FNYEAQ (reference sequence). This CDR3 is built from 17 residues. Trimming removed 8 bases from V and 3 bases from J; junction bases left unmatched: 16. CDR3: CASRQGAEGISDYEQYV. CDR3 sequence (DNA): TGTGCCAGCCGACAGGGGGCCGAAGGGATCTCGGACTACGAGCAGTACGTC.

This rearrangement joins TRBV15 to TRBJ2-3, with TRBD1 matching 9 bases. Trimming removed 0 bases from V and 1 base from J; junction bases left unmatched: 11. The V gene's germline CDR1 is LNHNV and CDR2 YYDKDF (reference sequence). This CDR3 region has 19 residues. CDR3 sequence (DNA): TGTGCCACCAGCAGAGACCTCTCCCCGACAGGGGGAGGCACAGATACGCAGTATTTT. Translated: CATSRDLSPTGGGTDTQYF.

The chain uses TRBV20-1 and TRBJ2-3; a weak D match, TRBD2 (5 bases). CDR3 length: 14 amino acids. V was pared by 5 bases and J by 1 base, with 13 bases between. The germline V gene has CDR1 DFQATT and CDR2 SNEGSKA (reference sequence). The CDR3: CSARTRIGTDTQYF. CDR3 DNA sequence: TGCAGTGCTCGAACTAGAATCGGCACAGATACGCAGTATTTT.

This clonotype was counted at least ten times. The CDR3 spells CSARTDGYEQYF. CDR3 sequence (DNA): TGCAGTGCTAGAACGGACGGCTACGAGCAGTACTTC. V and J are TRBV20-1 and TRBJ2-7; D not resolved. CDR3 length: 12 amino acids. The V gene lost 2 bases and the J gene lost 3 bases, with 8 bases spanning the gap. CDR1 and CDR2 (germline): DFQATT, SNEGSKA (reference sequence).

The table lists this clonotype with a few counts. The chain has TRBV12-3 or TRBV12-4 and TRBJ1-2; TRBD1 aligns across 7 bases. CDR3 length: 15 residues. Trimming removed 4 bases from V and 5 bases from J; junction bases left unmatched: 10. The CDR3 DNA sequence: TGTGCCAGCAGTTCCCGGACAGGAAGGGCTTATGGCTACACCTTC. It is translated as CASSSRTGRAYGYTF.

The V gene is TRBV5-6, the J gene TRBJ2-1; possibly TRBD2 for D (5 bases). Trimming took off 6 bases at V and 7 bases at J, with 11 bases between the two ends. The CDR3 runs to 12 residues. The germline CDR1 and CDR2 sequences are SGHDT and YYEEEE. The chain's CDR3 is CASMRVQNEQFF. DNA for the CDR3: TGTGCCAGCATGAGGGTACAGAATGAGCAGTTCTTC.

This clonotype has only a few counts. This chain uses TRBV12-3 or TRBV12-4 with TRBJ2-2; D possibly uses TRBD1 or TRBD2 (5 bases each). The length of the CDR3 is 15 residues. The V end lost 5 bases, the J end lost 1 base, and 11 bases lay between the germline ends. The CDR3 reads CASSIRGVNTGELFF. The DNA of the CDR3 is TGTGCCAGCAGTATCCGGGGCGTGAACACCGGGGAGCTGTTTTTT.

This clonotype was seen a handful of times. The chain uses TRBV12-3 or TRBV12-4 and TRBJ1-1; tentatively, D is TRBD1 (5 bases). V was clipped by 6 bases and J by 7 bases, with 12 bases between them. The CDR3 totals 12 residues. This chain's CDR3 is CASRGVWVEAFF. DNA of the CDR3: TGTGCCAGCAGGGGGGTTTGGGTTGAAGCTTTCTTT.

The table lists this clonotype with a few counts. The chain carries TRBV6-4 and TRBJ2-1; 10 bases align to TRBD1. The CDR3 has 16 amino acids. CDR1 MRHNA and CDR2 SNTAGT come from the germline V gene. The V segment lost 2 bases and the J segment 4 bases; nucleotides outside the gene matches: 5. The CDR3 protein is CASSDATGQGYNEQFF. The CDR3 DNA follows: TGTGCCAGCAGTGACGCTACGGGACAGGGGTACAATGAGCAGTTCTTC.

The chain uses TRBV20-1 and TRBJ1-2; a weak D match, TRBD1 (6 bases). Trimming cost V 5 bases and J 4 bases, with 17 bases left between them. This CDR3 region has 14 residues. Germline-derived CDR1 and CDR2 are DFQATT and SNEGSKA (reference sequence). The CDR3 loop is CSAVVNRDSYGYTF. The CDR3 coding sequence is TGCAGTGCTGTAGTGAACAGGGATTCCTATGGCTACACCTTC.

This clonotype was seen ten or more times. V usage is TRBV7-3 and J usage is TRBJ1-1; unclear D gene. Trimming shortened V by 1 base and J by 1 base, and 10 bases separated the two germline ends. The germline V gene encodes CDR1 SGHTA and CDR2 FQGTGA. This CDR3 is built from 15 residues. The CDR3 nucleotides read TGTGCCAGCAGCTTAATGACCCCACCGAACACTGAAGCTTTCTTT. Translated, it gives CASSLMTPPNTEAFF.

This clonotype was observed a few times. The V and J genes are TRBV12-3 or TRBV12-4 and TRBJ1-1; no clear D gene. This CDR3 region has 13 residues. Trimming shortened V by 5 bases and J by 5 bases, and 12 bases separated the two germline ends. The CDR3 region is CASSPRGWTEAFF. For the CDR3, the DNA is TGTGCCAGCAGTCCTAGAGGGTGGACTGAAGCTTTCTTT.

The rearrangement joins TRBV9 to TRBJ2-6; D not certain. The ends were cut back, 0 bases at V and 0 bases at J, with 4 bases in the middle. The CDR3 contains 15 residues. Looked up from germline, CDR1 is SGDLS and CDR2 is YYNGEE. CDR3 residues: CASSVVPSGANVLTF. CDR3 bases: TGTGCCAGCAGCGTAGTGCCCTCTGGGGCCAACGTCCTGACTTTC.

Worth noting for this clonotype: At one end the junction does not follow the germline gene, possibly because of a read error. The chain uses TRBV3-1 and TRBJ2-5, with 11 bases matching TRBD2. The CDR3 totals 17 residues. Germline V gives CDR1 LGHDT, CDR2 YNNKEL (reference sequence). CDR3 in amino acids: CASCHPLAGGRKETQYF. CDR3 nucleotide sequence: TGTGCCAGCTGCCACCCCCTAGCGGGGGGCAGAAAAGAGACCCAGTACTTC.

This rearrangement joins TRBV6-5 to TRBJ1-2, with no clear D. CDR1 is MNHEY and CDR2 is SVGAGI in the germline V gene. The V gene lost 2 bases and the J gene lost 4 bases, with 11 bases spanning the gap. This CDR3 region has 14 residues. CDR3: CASSYAQSPYGYTF. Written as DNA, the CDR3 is TGTGCCAGCAGTTACGCACAGTCCCCCTATGGCTACACCTTC.

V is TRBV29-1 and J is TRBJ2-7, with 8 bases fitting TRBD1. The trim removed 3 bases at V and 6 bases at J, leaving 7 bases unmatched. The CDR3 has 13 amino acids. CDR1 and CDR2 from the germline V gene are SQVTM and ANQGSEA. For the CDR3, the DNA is TGCAGCGTTGAGAATCGGCAGGGGGCCGAGCAGTACTTC. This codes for CSVENRQGAEQYF.

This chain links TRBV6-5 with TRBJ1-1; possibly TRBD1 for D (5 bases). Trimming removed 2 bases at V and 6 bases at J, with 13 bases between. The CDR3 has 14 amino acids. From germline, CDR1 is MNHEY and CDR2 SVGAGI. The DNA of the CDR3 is TGTGCCAGCAGTTACCACACAGGTTATGCTGAAGCTTTCTTT. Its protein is CASSYHTGYAEAFF.

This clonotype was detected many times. In DNA, the CDR3 is TGTGCCAGCACCATACGGACCGTCTACTCTGGGGCCAACGTCCTGACTTTC. Its translation: CASTIRTVYSGANVLTF. V is TRBV12-3 or TRBV12-4 and J is TRBJ2-6; no definite D call. This CDR3 comprises 17 residues. V was shortened by 7 bases and J by 0 bases, with 16 bases between the two germline ends.

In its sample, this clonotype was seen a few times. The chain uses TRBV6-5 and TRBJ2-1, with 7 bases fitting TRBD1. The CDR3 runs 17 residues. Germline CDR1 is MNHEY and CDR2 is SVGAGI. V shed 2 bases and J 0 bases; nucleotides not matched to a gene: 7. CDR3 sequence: CASSYLGTVGSYNEQFF. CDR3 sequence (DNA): TGTGCCAGCAGTTACCTTGGGACAGTCGGCTCCTACAATGAGCAGTTCTTC.